This T cell receptor (beta chain) appears in the sequencing data of a study of cytomegalovirus exposure and HLA in healthy donors. Across the study: Early released data had about 85 million unique TCRs, all coming from HLA-typed donors.

Trimming removed 3 bases at V and 0 bases at J, with 12 bases between. The V gene's germline CDR1 is SNHLY and CDR2 FYNNEI. The CDR3 totals 15 residues. Comments on this clone: Antigen unknown.

The primer mix had 60 Vbeta and 13 Jbeta primers. Sequencing used immunoSEQ multiplex PCR; TCRdb keeps in-frame clones, though not all of them. The profile covers 150,000 to 200,000 clones, with more than 60% appearing a single time and over 1.1% taken by the ten largest. Overall study findings and caveats: Available immune exposure information was restricted to CMV serostatus only.

The receptor comes from a man younger than 30 in good health and CMV-seronegative. The sample was PBMCs. The V and J genes are TRBV2 and TRBJ2-7; D is unresolved. CDR3: CASSEWKESSYEQYF. Written as DNA, the CDR3 is TGTGCCAGCAGTGAGTGGAAGGAGTCCTCCTACGAGCAGTACTTC.